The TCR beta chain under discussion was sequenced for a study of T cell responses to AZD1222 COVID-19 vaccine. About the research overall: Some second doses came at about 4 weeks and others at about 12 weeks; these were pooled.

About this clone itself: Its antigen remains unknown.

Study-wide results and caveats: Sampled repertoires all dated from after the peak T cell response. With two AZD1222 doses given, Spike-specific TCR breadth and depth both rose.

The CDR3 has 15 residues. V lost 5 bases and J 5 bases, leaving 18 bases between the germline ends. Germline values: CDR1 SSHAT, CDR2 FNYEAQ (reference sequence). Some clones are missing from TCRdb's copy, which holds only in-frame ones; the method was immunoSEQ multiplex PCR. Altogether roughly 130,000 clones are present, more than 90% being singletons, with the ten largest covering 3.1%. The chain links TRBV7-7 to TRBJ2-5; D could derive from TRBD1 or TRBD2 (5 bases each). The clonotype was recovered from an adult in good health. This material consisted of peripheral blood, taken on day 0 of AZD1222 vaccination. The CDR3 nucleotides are TGTGCCAGCAGCCCCACCGGGACCGGGTGGGAGACCCAGTACTTC. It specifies CASSPTGTGWETQYF.